This T cell receptor beta chain was recovered during a study of T cell clusters in autoimmune cytopenias. Study-level points and caveats: No cluster-lack signature appeared between secondary cytopenia and chronic lymphocytic leukemia patients, apparently due to lymphoma masking. Clustering suggested that physiological T cell clusters were missing in primary autoimmune cytopenia patients.

By frequency, this clonotype is medium-sized. Its antigen is as yet unknown. TRB was amplified from about 270 ng of peripheral blood genomic DNA per sample. TRB was amplified by touch-down multiplex PCR, primer pools A and B combined. TCRdb re-called the multiplex PCR reads and gives one entry per CDR3 protein, without DNA. Its clone listing holds about 15,000 distinct CDR3 sequences. The CDR3 is 15 residues long. The germline gives CDR1 MNHNS, CDR2 SASEGT. The V gene is TRBV6-1, the J gene TRBJ2-1; absent DNA, TCRdb's TRBD1 call cannot be checked. Sequenced: peripheral blood. The receptor was derived from a human donor with an autoimmune cytopenia or autoimmune hepatitis (not recorded which). The CDR3: CASAAGVSSYNEQFF.